The next 20 T cell receptor beta chains were all read from a single sample in a study of T cells in women clearing cervical HPV infection. Libraries were prepared by immunoSEQ multiplex PCR; TCRdb keeps only in-frame clonotypes and omits some of them. This sample contains roughly 31,000 clones. Sequencing was carried out using blood buffy coat. Receptors originate from a woman between 18 and 70 years old with a cervical HPV16 infection that either progressed to CIN3+ or cleared (not recorded which).

This clone is deemed medium-sized by its frequency. The read ends 3 residues before the CDR3 terminus; that terminus is restored from the germline J gene. The chain has TRBV2 and TRBJ1-2, with unresolved D. The V end lost 1 base, the J end lost 2 bases, and 8 bases lay between the germline ends. CDR3 length: 14 residues. CDR1 and CDR2 from the germline V gene are SNHLY and FYNNEI. CDR3 loop: CASSEGRWNYGYTF. The CDR3 bases that were read are TGTGCCAGCAGTGAAGGGCGGTGGAACTATGGC.

Note on this clone: The sequenced fragment ends 3 residues before the CDR3 boundary, so the rest is inferred from the germline J gene. J is TRBJ1-5 and V is TRBV16, with D tentatively TRBD1 (6 bases). The CDR3 has 16 amino acids. The V end was cut by 0 bases, the J end by 7 bases, with 16 bases between. Germline V gene lookup returns CDR1 KGHSY and CDR2 FQNENV. The covered CDR3 bases are TGTGCCAGCAGCCAATCGCGGGGGGGCAACGCCCAGCCC. This translates into CASSQSRGGNAQP. The whole CDR3 protein is CASSQSRGGNAQPQHF.

The CDR3 loop reads CASSLAGQGTDTQYF. CDR3 DNA, as far as it was read: TGCGCCAGCAGCTTGGCGGGACAGGGCACAGATACG. This chain joins TRBV5-1 and TRBJ2-3; TRBD1 matches 8 bases. Read data end 3 residues before the CDR3 end; the end is taken from the germline J gene. The CDR3 runs 15 residues. V was pared by 0 bases and J by 1 base, with 1 base of the junction left unmatched. Germline values: CDR1 SGHRS, CDR2 YFSETQ.

The CDR3 bases that were read are TGCGCCAGCAGCCAAGGACTAGCGGTCTCTGGGGCCAACGTC. Translation: CASSQGLAVSGANV. The CDR3 in full is CASSQGLAVSGANVLTF. The V and J genes are TRBV5-1 and TRBJ2-6; 10 bases map to TRBD2. The CDR3 is cut off 3 residues early in the read; its end comes from the germline J gene. Germline CDR1 SGHRS, CDR2 YFSETQ. The CDR3 contains 17 residues. J was trimmed by 0 bases and V by 4 bases; bases with no gene match: 4.

This clone is called medium-sized based on its frequency. The read comes to an end 3 residues before the CDR3 does, leaving the germline J gene to fill in the end. The chain links TRBV6-4 to TRBJ2-1; 7 nucleotides line up with TRBD2. The CDR3 totals 14 residues. Germline V gene lookup returns CDR1 MRHNA and CDR2 SNTAGT. With 7 bases clipped from V and 4 bases from J, the junction kept 7 bases outside the gene matches. The CDR3 protein is CASMGAGKYNEQFF. The CDR3 bases that were read are TGTGCCAGCATGGGAGCGGGAAAATACAATGAG.

On this clone: The read finishes 3 residues shy of the CDR3 end, and the germline J gene is used to complete it. The J gene is TRBJ1-2, the V gene TRBV5-4; tentative D call: TRBD1 (6 bases). CDR1 is SGHNT and CDR2 is YYREEE in the germline V gene (reference sequence). The CDR3 is 15 residues long. CDR3 sequence: CASSLIGGGENIYTF. The sequenced CDR3 bases are TGTGCCAGCAGCTTGATAGGGGGGGGTGAAAACATC.

A note on this clone: The read ends 3 residues early relative to the CDR3; the germline J gene fills the gap. V usage is TRBV27 and J usage is TRBJ2-3; 13 bases fit TRBD2. The CDR3 sequence is 18 residues long. CDR1 and CDR2 from the germline V gene are MNHEY and SMNVEV (reference sequence). V trimming: 3 bases; J trimming: 5 bases; junction bases outside the gene matches: 11. The sequenced CDR3 bases are TGTGCCAGCAGTTTGTATGGTAGGGGACTAGCGGGAATAGATACG. Its translation is CASSLYGRGLAGIDT. The full CDR3 protein is CASSLYGRGLAGIDTQYF.

Remarks on this clone: Read sequence stops 3 residues before the CDR3 end, and the germline J gene provides the missing end. V gene TRBV19 combines with J gene TRBJ1-4; D perhaps matches TRBD1 (6 bases). CDR1 LNHDA and CDR2 SQIVND come from the germline V gene (reference sequence). This CDR3 has 14 residues. CDR3 DNA, as far as it was read: TGTGCCAGTAGTATGGACAGAATTAATTCACCA. Its translation is CASSMDRINSP. In full, the CDR3 is CASSMDRINSPLFF.

A remark on this clone: With the read ending 3 residues before the CDR3 end, the germline J gene is used to fill in that end. The chain couples TRBV20-1 to TRBJ2-3; 7 bases line up with TRBD1. The CDR3 contains 15 residues. V shed 6 bases and J 6 bases; nucleotides not matched to a gene: 15. Germline CDR1 DFQATT, CDR2 SNEGSKA (reference sequence). CDR3 in amino acids: CSARTDAIRGDTQYF. CDR3 bases read: TGCAGTGCCCGAACTGACGCTATCAGGGGGGATACG.

In the case of this clone: The sequenced fragment ends 3 residues before the CDR3 boundary, so the rest is inferred from the germline J gene. The J gene is TRBJ1-6, the V gene TRBV20-1; 8 positions match TRBD1. After removal of 6 bases from V and 7 bases from J, the junction contained 2 bases not matched to a gene. Germline CDR1 DFQATT, CDR2 SNEGSKA (reference sequence). The CDR3 extends over 12 amino acids. Here the CDR3 reads CSAWTGNSPLHF. Incomplete CDR3 DNA: TGCAGTGCCTGGACAGGGAATTCACCC.

In the case of this clone: The DNA ends 3 residues before the CDR3 does, and the rest of the CDR3 is filled in from the germline J gene. The chain combines TRBV4-2 with TRBJ2-5; D perhaps matches TRBD2 (5 bases). Per the germline V gene, CDR1 is LGHNA and CDR2 is YNFKEQ. Deletions cut 0 bases from V and 2 bases from J, with 16 bases between. This CDR3 is built from 17 residues. The CDR3 reads CASSQEFSGWRQETQYF. The CDR3 DNA, read in part, is TGTGCCAGCAGCCAAGAGTTTTCGGGGTGGCGTCAAGAGACC.

As for this clone: The missing CDR3 end, 3 residues past where the read stops, is filled in from the germline J gene. This rearrangement joins TRBV20-1 to TRBJ2-5, with D perhaps matching TRBD2 (5 bases). From germline, CDR1 is DFQATT and CDR2 SNEGSKA (reference sequence). This CDR3 contains 14 residues. Trimming cost V 4 bases and J 5 bases, with 17 bases left between them. The part of the CDR3 DNA that was read is TGCAGTGCTAAACTCTCGGGGAGCACGGAGACC. It codes for CSAKLSGSTET. The full CDR3 protein reads CSAKLSGSTETQYF.

The CDR3 loop reads CAWSGGRGPAEAFF. The DNA read from the CDR3 is TGTGCCTGGTCGGGGGGCAGGGGGCCGGCTGAA. The chain couples TRBV30 to TRBJ1-1, with 8 bases that match TRBD1. Read sequence stops 3 residues before the CDR3 end, and the germline J gene provides the missing end. Germline lookup yields CDR1 GTSNPN and CDR2 SVGIG (reference sequence). This CDR3 is built from 14 residues. Losses at the gene ends were 5 bases for V and 6 bases for J; bases not matched to a gene: 11.

Worth noting for this clone: The read ends 3 residues early relative to the CDR3; the germline J gene fills the gap. The chain couples TRBV30 to TRBJ1-6; D possibly corresponds to TRBD1 (6 bases). V was shortened by 6 bases and J by 3 bases, with 21 bases between the two germline ends. The germline gives CDR1 GTSNPN, CDR2 SVGIG (reference sequence). CDR3 length: 17 amino acids. CDR3 DNA, as far as it was read: TGTGCCTGTTCACAAGAGGGGGAGGCGATCTATAATTCACCC. Translation: CACSQEGEAIYNSP. The full CDR3 sequence reads CACSQEGEAIYNSPLHF.

Concerning this clone: At one boundary the junction diverges from the germline segment, which might be a read error. The observed sequence ends 3 residues before the CDR3 terminus, with the missing tail filled in from the germline J gene. The chain uses TRBV7-3 and TRBJ2-2, with 11 bases fitting TRBD2. The CDR3 contains 15 residues. Germline V gene sequence: CDR1 SGHTA, CDR2 FQGTGA. The CDR3 DNA, read in part, is TGTTCCAGCAGCACGACTAGCGGGACAACCGGGGAG. Protein product: CSSSTTSGTTGE. The complete CDR3 protein is CSSSTTSGTTGELFF. Looking up the rest from reference TRBV7-3 and TRBJ2-2 gives the full variable domain: GAGVSQTPSNKVTEKGKYVELRCDPISGHTALYWYRQSLGQGPEFLIYFQGTGAADDSGLPNDRFFAVRPEGSVSTLKIQRTERGDSAVYLCSSSTTSGTTGELFFGEGSRLTVL.

Of note for this clone: The DNA ends 3 residues before the CDR3 does, and the rest of the CDR3 is filled in from the germline J gene. V gene TRBV19 combines with J gene TRBJ1-1, with D possibly being TRBD1 (5 bases). Germline assignment: CDR1 LNHDA and CDR2 SQIVND (reference sequence). This CDR3 has 14 amino acids. Deletions cut 5 bases from V and 5 bases from J, with 15 bases between. The CDR3 is CASSWGRGRTEAFF. The part of the CDR3 DNA that was read is TGTGCCAGTAGTTGGGGCCGCGGACGGACTGAA.

Details on this clone: The read halts 3 residues ahead of the CDR3 end, with the missing end drawn from the germline J gene. This sequence joins TRBV6-2 or TRBV6-3 and TRBJ2-3, with 10 bases matching TRBD2. The CDR3 is made up of 17 amino acids. V lost 2 bases to trimming and J lost 6 bases; unmatched junction nucleotides: 11. CDR1 MNHEY and CDR2 SVGEGT come from the germline V gene. The DNA read from the CDR3 is TGTGCCAGCAGTTACGAGGCTAGCGGGAGTTTCCTGGATACG. Protein: CASSYEASGSFLDT. The entire CDR3 is CASSYEASGSFLDTQYF.

In the case of this clone: Sequencing ends 3 residues short of the CDR3 end; the germline J gene provides the rest. V is TRBV6-2 or TRBV6-3 and J is TRBJ2-1, with D maybe TRBD1 (7 bases). V lost 6 bases and J lost 5, with 23 bases in between. There are 17 residues in the CDR3. Germline V CDR1 and CDR2: MNHEY, SVGEGT. The CDR3 DNA, read in part, is TGTGCCAGCAGCCGAATGGAGCAGGGGGGCGGTAACAATGAG. Translated: CASSRMEQGGGNNE. The full CDR3 is CASSRMEQGGGNNEQFF.

As for this clone: Read sequence stops 3 residues before the CDR3 end, and the germline J gene provides the missing end. V is TRBV7-3 and J is TRBJ1-2; D perhaps matches TRBD1 (5 bases). With 2 bases removed from V and 3 bases from J, the gap between germline ends came to 10 bases. Germline V gene data show CDR1 as SGHTA and CDR2 as FQGTGA. The CDR3 runs to 14 residues. CDR3 amino acids: CASSLYPGDYGYTF. The CDR3 bases that were read are TGTGCCAGCAGCTTATATCCGGGGGACTATGGC.

For this clone: The read ends 3 residues early relative to the CDR3; the germline J gene fills the gap. The chain combines TRBV14 with TRBJ2-7; TRBD1 aligns across 8 bases. The CDR3 has 17 residues. With 1 base clipped from V and 2 bases from J, the junction kept 10 bases outside the gene matches. CDR1 is SGHDN and CDR2 is FVKESK in the germline V gene. The DNA read from the CDR3 is TGTGCCAGCAGCCAAGTCGAGACCGGGACAGGCCCCTACGAG. This sequence encodes CASSQVETGTGPYE. Given in full, the CDR3 is CASSQVETGTGPYEQYF.